The 9 T cell receptor beta chains listed next were all sequenced from one sample in a study of blood T cell repertoires in COVID-19 (dated by TCRdb to 2020 to 2022). To prepare the library, the immunoSEQ multiplex PCR assay was applied. Sourced from immuneACCESS, this table was stored by TCRdb with only in-frame sequences that have V and J called. A share of the clones is absent; for the studies checked, an unresolved V gene accounts for under half, and the remainder has no known explanation. The sample has approximately 200,000 clones on record, 88% of them singletons. About 1.8% of the sample goes to the ten largest clones. The sample was peripheral blood. Every receptor here comes from a man aged 70 or older with acute or convalescent COVID-19.

This sequence joins TRBV6-5 and TRBJ2-7, with 9 positions matching TRBD1. Germline assignment: CDR1 MNHEY and CDR2 SVGAGI. V lost 2 bases to trimming and J lost 6 bases; unmatched junction nucleotides: 8. The CDR3 length is 15 residues. The CDR3 DNA follows: TGTGCCAGCAGTTACGGTTCGACAGGGGGTTTCGAGCAGTACTTC. It codes for CASSYGSTGGFEQYF.

This clone has only one observation. The chain has TRBV7-3 and TRBJ2-2; D possibly corresponds to TRBD2 (6 bases). This CDR3 comprises 16 residues. Germline assignment: CDR1 SGHTA and CDR2 FQGTGA. V was clipped by 1 base and J by 1 base, with 10 bases between them. Here the CDR3 reads CASSLIGGVNTGELFF. Written as DNA, the CDR3 is TGTGCCAGCAGCTTAATCGGCGGGGTGAACACCGGGGAGCTGTTTTTT. Looking up the rest from reference TRBV7-3 and TRBJ2-2 gives the full variable domain: GAGVSQTPSNKVTEKGKYVELRCDPISGHTALYWYRQSLGQGPEFLIYFQGTGAADDSGLPNDRFFAVRPEGSVSTLKIQRTERGDSAVYLCASSLIGGVNTGELFFGEGSRLTVL.

In this sample, this clone turned up a few times. The genes are TRBV13 and TRBJ2-7; 7 bases line up with TRBD2. V lost 5 bases, J lost 1 base, and 14 bases stayed unmatched. The germline V gene encodes CDR1 PRHDT and CDR2 FYEKMQ (reference sequence). The CDR3 is made up of 17 amino acids. The CDR3 sequence: CASSPSPQAGASYEQYF. Here the CDR3 DNA reads TGTGCCAGCAGCCCTTCCCCTCAGGCGGGAGCTTCCTACGAGCAGTACTTC.

The CDR3 coding sequence is TGCAGCGTCGTGGGACTAGTTCTTGATGAGCAGTTCTTC. It translates to CSVVGLVLDEQFF. This chain uses TRBV29-1 with TRBJ2-1, with TRBD2 identical over 8 bases. V lost 6 bases and J lost 8; bases outside the gene matches: 9. Germline V lookup: CDR1 SQVTM, CDR2 ANQGSEA. This CDR3 has 13 amino acids.

This chain connects TRBV5-1 to TRBJ1-1; no firm D call. Germline V CDR1 and CDR2: SGHRS, YFSETQ. V lost 0 bases and J lost 4, with 13 bases in between. The CDR3 is 15 residues long. The CDR3 bases are TGCGCCAGCAGCTTGGATCCGGGGTCAAGCACTGAAGCTTTCTTT. It encodes CASSLDPGSSTEAFF.

V usage is TRBV2 and J usage is TRBJ2-1; D possibly corresponds to TRBD1 (6 bases). In germline, CDR1 is SNHLY, CDR2 FYNNEI. V dropped 5 bases and J dropped 9 bases, with 14 bases sitting between them. This CDR3 has 13 residues. The CDR3 DNA reads TGTGCCAGCAGTACCCTCGCGGACAGTGAGCAGTTCTTC. It specifies CASSTLADSEQFF.

This chain links TRBV6-2 or TRBV6-3 with TRBJ1-5, with TRBD1 as a possible D gene (5 bases). Trimming took 0 bases from V and 2 from J, leaving 23 bases between them. Germline CDR1 reads MNHEY; CDR2 reads SVGEGT. The CDR3 totals 20 residues. CDR3 in DNA: TGTGCCAGCAGTTACTCGAGGGAGGTGCAGGGTGGAAGGCGCAATCAGCCCCAGCATTTT. Encoded protein: CASSYSREVQGGRRNQPQHF.

V and J are TRBV7-9 and TRBJ2-1; maybe TRBD2 (6 bases). The germline V gene has CDR1 SEHNR and CDR2 FQNEAQ (reference sequence). The CDR3 is made up of 13 amino acids. V was trimmed by 0 bases and J by 10 bases, leaving 10 bases between them. CDR3 region: CASSLAGSGEQFF. CDR3 DNA sequence: TGTGCCAGCAGCTTAGCAGGTAGCGGAGAGCAGTTCTTC.

V usage is TRBV7-3 and J usage is TRBJ2-1; D is possibly TRBD2 (5 bases). Trimming took off 2 bases at V and 2 bases at J, with 13 bases between the two ends. CDR3 length: 16 amino acids. Looked up from germline, CDR1 is SGHTA and CDR2 is FQGTGA. The CDR3 bases are TGTGCCAGCAGCTTATTGGCGGGTAAGACCTACAATGAGCAGTTCTTC. Protein: CASSLLAGKTYNEQFF.